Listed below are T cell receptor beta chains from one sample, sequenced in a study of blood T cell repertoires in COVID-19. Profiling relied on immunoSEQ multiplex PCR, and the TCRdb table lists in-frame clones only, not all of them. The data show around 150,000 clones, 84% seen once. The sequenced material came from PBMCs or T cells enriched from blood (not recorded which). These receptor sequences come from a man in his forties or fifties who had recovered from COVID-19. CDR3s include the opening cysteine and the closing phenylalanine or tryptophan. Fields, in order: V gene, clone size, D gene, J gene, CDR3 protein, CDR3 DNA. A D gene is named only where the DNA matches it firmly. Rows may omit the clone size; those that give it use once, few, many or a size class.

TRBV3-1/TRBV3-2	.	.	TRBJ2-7	CASSQGTLSSYEQYF	TGTGCCAGCAGCCAGGGGACACTCAGCTCCTACGAGCAGTACTTC
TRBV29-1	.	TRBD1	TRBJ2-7	CSTGTGAEQYF	TGCAGCACAGGGACAGGGGCCGAGCAGTACTTC
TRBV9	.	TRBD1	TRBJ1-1	CASSARTGWHTEAFF	TGTGCCAGCAGCGCCCGGACAGGGTGGCACACTGAAGCTTTCTTT
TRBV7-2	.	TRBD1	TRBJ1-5	CASSSTGGVNQPQHF	TGTGCCAGCAGCTCCACAGGGGGCGTAAATCAGCCCCAGCATTTT
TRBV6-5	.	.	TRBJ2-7	CASQGTYEQYF	TGTGCCAGCCAGGGTACCTACGAGCAGTACTTC
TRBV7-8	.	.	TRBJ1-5	CASSLRWDFNQPQHF	TGTGCCAGCAGCTTACGATGGGACTTCAATCAGCCCCAGCATTTT
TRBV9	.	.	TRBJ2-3	CASSEYTSTDTQYF	TGTGCCAGCAGCGAGTATACTAGCACAGATACGCAGTATTTT
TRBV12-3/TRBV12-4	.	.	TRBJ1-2	CASSQTANYGYTF	TGTGCCAGCAGCCAGACAGCTAACTATGGCTACACCTTC
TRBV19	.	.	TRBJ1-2	CASNEQANYGYTF	TGTGCCAGTAATGAACAGGCGAACTATGGCTACACCTTC
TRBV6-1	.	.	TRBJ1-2	CASSEGGRDGYTF	TGTGCCAGCAGTGAAGGTGGGAGGGATGGCTACACCTTC
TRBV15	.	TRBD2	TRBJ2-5	CATSRDQEGGGVQETQYF	TGTGCCACCAGCAGAGATCAGGAGGGCGGGGGGGTACAAGAGACCCAGTACTTC
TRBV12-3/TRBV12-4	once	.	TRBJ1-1	CASGSGTNTEAFF	TGTGCCAGCGGGTCGGGAACGAACACTGAAGCTTTCTTT
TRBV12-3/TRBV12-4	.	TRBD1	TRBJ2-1	CASRNRQGDEQFF	TGTGCCAGCAGAAATAGACAGGGCGATGAGCAGTTCTTC
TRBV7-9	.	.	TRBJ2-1	CASSGWANGMTDNEQFF	TGTGCCAGCAGCGGCTGGGCAAACGGGATGACTGACAATGAGCAGTTCTTC
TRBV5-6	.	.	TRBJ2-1	CASSLTSGLPEGEQFF	TGTGCCAGCAGCTTGACCTCGGGACTTCCGGAGGGTGAGCAGTTCTTC
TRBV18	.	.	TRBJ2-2	CASSPPQVNTGELFF	TGTGCCAGCTCACCACCCCAGGTTAACACCGGGGAGCTGTTTTTT
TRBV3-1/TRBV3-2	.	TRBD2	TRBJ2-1	CASSQVGGGAGYEQFF	TGTGCCAGCAGCCAAGTAGGCGGGGGGGCCGGGTATGAGCAGTTCTTC
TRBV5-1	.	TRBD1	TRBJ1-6	CASSLEGQRNSPLHF	TGCGCCAGCAGCTTGGAGGGACAGAGAAATTCACCCCTCCACTTT
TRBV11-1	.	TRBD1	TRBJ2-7	CASSSGTVFSEQYF	TGTGCCAGCAGCTCCGGGACAGTTTTCTCCGAGCAGTACTTC
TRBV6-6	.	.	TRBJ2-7	CASRNRDFVSYEQYF	TGTGCCAGCAGGAACCGGGACTTCGTCTCCTACGAGCAGTACTTC
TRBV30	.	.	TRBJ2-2	CAWTSGFPYTGELFF	TGTGCCTGGACCTCGGGATTTCCTTACACCGGGGAGCTGTTTTTT
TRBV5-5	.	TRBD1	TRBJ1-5	CASSPGTGYPQPQHF	TGTGCCAGCAGCCCCGGGACAGGTTATCCTCAGCCCCAGCATTTT
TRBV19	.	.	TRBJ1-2	CASSIAGLDYGYTF	TGTGCCAGTAGTATAGCGGGGTTGGACTATGGCTACACCTTC
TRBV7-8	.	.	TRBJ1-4	CASRAGFTNEKLFF	TGTGCCAGCAGGGCAGGGTTTACTAATGAAAAACTGTTTTTT
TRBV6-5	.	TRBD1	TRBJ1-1	CASSWTGNTEAFF	TGTGCCAGCAGTTGGACAGGGAACACTGAAGCTTTCTTT
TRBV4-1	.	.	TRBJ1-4	CASSQDFSRSRLNEKLFF	TGCGCCAGCAGCCAAGATTTCAGCAGATCACGACTTAATGAAAAACTGTTTTTT
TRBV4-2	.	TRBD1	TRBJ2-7	CASSQDLTHRGESYEQYF	TGTGCCAGCAGCCAAGATCTAACTCACAGGGGGGAGTCCTACGAGCAGTACTTC
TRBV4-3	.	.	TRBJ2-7	CASSQVQGGRGEQYF	TGCGCCAGCAGCCAGGTTCAGGGGGGCCGCGGGGAGCAGTACTTC
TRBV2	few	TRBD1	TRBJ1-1	CASSLQGWNTEAFF	TGTGCCAGCAGCCTACAGGGGTGGAACACTGAAGCTTTCTTT
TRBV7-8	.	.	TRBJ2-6	CASRRVSGANVLTF	TGTGCCAGCCGGAGGGTGTCCGGGGCCAACGTCCTGACTTTC
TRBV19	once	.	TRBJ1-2	CASSIGTVNYGYTF	TGTGCCAGTAGTATCGGAACAGTTAACTATGGCTACACCTTC
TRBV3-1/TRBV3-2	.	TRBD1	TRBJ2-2	CASSQIGAGTANTGELFF	TGTGCCAGCAGCCAAATAGGGGCTGGGACAGCGAACACCGGGGAGCTGTTTTTT
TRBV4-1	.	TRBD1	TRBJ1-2	CASSQPGQGFYGYTF	TGCGCCAGCAGCCAGCCGGGACAGGGGTTCTATGGCTACACCTTC
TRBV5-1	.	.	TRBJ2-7	CASSLGGGLYEQYF	TGCGCCAGCAGCTTGGGCGGGGGCCTATACGAGCAGTACTTC
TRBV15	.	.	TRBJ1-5	CATSRDKGVRQPQHF	TGTGCCACCAGCAGAGATAAGGGGGTCAGACAGCCCCAGCATTTT
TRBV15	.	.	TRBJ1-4	CATSKGQGSEKLFF	TGTGCCACCAGCAAGGGGCAGGGAAGTGAAAAACTGTTTTTT
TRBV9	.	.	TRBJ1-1	CASSVVRGLHTEAFF	TGTGCCAGCAGCGTAGTACGAGGGTTACACACTGAAGCTTTCTTT
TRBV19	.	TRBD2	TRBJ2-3	CASAGLGRGDTQYF	TGTGCCAGTGCGGGACTAGGCCGTGGAGATACGCAGTATTTT
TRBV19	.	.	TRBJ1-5	CASSKPGGRNQPQHF	TGTGCCAGTAGTAAACCCGGGGGGCGCAATCAGCCCCAGCATTTT
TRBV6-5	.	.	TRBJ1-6	CASSTAGNSPLHF	TGTGCCAGCAGTACCGCCGGGAATTCACCCCTCCACTTT
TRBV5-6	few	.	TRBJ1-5	CASSRRGRINQPQHF	TGTGCCAGCAGCCGCAGGGGAAGGATCAATCAGCCCCAGCATTTT
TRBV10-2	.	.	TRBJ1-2	CASSESSGDGYTF	TGCGCCAGCAGTGAGTCGTCAGGGGACGGCTACACCTTC
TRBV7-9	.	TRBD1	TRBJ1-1	CASSLVGAGGWDTEAFF	TGTGCCAGCAGCTTAGTGGGTGCAGGGGGGTGGGACACTGAAGCTTTCTTT
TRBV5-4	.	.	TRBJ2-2	CASSLIYTGELFF	TGTGCCAGCAGCCTTATATACACCGGGGAGCTGTTTTTT
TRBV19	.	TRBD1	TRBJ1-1	CASSKGGVNTEAFF	TGTGCCAGTAGTAAAGGGGGCGTAAACACTGAAGCTTTCTTT
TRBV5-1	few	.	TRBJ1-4	CASSLQGLATNEKLFF	TGCGCCAGCAGCTTGCAGGGTCTGGCAACTAATGAAAAACTGTTTTTT
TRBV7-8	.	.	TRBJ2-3	CASSPQGSTDTQYF	TGTGCCAGCAGCCCGCAGGGTAGCACAGATACGCAGTATTTT
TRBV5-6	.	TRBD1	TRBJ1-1	CASSFTWTGGNTEAFF	TGTGCCAGCAGCTTTACCTGGACAGGAGGGAACACTGAAGCTTTCTTT
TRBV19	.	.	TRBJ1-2	CASRGTTINYGYTF	TGTGCCAGTAGGGGGACAACCATTAACTATGGCTACACCTTC
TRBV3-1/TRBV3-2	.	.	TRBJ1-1	CASSQGGNTEAFF	TGTGCCAGCAGCCAGGGGGGTAACACTGAAGCTTTCTTT